The 13 T cell receptor beta chains given below trace back to one sample, sequenced in a study of Graves' ophthalmopathy and Graves' hyperthyroidism. Amplified material comprised TCR beta CDR3 regions derived from RNA transcripts. Scientists carried out first-round RT-PCR using HTBI primers and then a second-round multiplex PCR. Each CDR3 protein gets one entry after TCRdb re-called the multiplex PCR reads with MiXCR. This table holds about 620,000 distinct CDR3 sequences, about a fifth found once. Sequences were obtained from peripheral blood. The receptors were gathered from a woman aged 18-30 years with stable Graves' hyperthyroidism. Some clones in this sample may be carry-over from other donors' samples.

This clonotype was recorded once. Relative to the germline gene, one junction end is altered; a read error may explain this. V usage is TRBV6-1 and J usage is TRBJ1-1; D might be TRBD1 (5 bases). The germline CDR1 and CDR2 sequences are MNHNS and SASEGT. The CDR3 contains 15 residues. CDR3 amino acids: CASSAYAWGNAEAFF. The CDR3 nucleotides are TGTGCCAGCAGTGCGTACGCCTGGGGGAACGCTGAAGCTTTCTTT.

This clonotype was counted ten times or more. This chain joins TRBV19 and TRBJ1-1, with 8 positions matching TRBD1. Trimming took 6 bases from V and 0 from J; bases not matched to a gene: 6. Looked up from germline, CDR1 is LNHDA and CDR2 is SQIVND (reference sequence). There are 15 residues in the CDR3. The DNA of the CDR3 is TGTGCCAGTAGACTGGACAGGGCTATGAACACTGAAGCTTTCTTT. Protein sequence: CASRLDRAMNTEAFF.

This clonotype appeared many times. The genes are TRBV20-1 and TRBJ2-5; no clear D gene. Trimming took off 5 bases at V and 1 base at J, with 11 bases between the two ends. This CDR3 comprises 13 residues. CDR1 and CDR2 from the germline V gene are DFQATT and SNEGSKA (reference sequence). CDR3 DNA: TGCAGTGCTCTAGGCGACTCCCAAGAGACCCAGTACTTC. As protein: CSALGDSQETQYF.

At least ten counts were recorded for this clonotype. The genes are TRBV10-3 and TRBJ1-1, with D possibly TRBD1 on 6 matching bases. CDR3 length equals 14 residues. Germline lookup yields CDR1 ENHRY and CDR2 SYGVKD. V lost 3 bases to trimming and J lost 4 bases, with 12 bases between them. CDR3 amino acids: CAISESTGITEAFF. The CDR3 DNA follows: TGTGCCATCAGTGAATCTACAGGGATCACTGAAGCTTTCTTT.

The chain employs TRBV28 and TRBJ1-3; unclear D gene. V lost 10 bases and J lost 4, with 11 bases in between. The CDR3 spans 12 residues. CDR1 and CDR2 from the germline V gene are MDHEN and SYDVKM. The CDR3 nucleotides are TGTGCCACCCGGGAGCGCGGAAACACCATATATTTT. This translates into CATRERGNTIYF.

This clonotype was seen many times. V gene TRBV29-1 combines with J gene TRBJ1-2, with no clear D. The V gene lost 4 bases and the J gene lost 5 bases, with 11 bases spanning the gap. Looked up from germline, CDR1 is SQVTM and CDR2 is ANQGSEA. This CDR3 contains 12 residues. The CDR3 sequence is CSVGPVGYGYTF. The DNA of the CDR3 is TGCAGCGTTGGGCCGGTCGGTTATGGCTACACCTTC.

This clonotype was seen more than once but under ten times. CDR3 coding DNA: TGTGCCAGCAGCTTGGGTGGGACAAGCATCTCCTACGAGCAGTACTTC. As protein: CASSLGGTSISYEQYF. The rearrangement uses TRBV5-5 and TRBJ2-7; weak D call: TRBD1 (6 bases). Germline assignment: CDR1 SGHKS and CDR2 YYEKEE (reference sequence). This CDR3 is built from 16 residues. V lost 0 bases, J lost 0 bases, and 13 bases lay in between. The full variable domain, completed using reference TRBV5-5 and TRBJ2-7, is DAGVTQSPTHLIKTRGQQVTLRCSPISGHKSVSWYQQVLGQGPQFIFQYYEKEERGRGNFPDRFSARQFPNYSSELNVNALLLGDSALYLCASSLGGTSISYEQYFGPGTRLTVT.

The chain links TRBV7-2 to TRBJ2-5, with D maybe TRBD1 (5 bases). Trimming took off 4 bases at V and 7 bases at J, with 13 bases between the two ends. The CDR3 totals 13 residues. In germline, CDR1 is SGHTA, CDR2 FQGNSA. The CDR3, as DNA: TGTGCCAGCAGCTCTCGGATGCAGGGGACCCAGTACTTC. Its translation: CASSSRMQGTQYF.

The V call is TRBV6-1, the J call TRBJ2-7, with D perhaps assigned TRBD1 or TRBD2 (5 bases each). With 5 bases removed from V and 2 bases from J, the gap between germline ends came to 16 bases. CDR3 length: 15 residues. Germline CDR1 and CDR2: MNHNS and SASEGT. CDR3 DNA sequence: TGTGCCAGCAGTCAAGTGAGGGGATACGCCTACGAGCAGTACTTC. Protein: CASSQVRGYAYEQYF.

The genes are TRBV20-1 and TRBJ2-5; 10 bases line up with TRBD2. V shed 5 bases and J 2 bases; nucleotides not matched to a gene: 2. Germline V lookup: CDR1 DFQATT, CDR2 SNEGSKA (reference sequence). This CDR3 is 13 amino acids long. CDR3 loop: CSAASGRQETQYF. CDR3 nucleotides: TGCAGTGCTGCTAGCGGGAGACAAGAGACCCAGTACTTC.

This clonotype was seen more than once but under ten times. This rearrangement joins TRBV29-1 to TRBJ1-2; D is perhaps TRBD1 (6 bases). This CDR3 spans 11 amino acids. Germline V gives CDR1 SQVTM, CDR2 ANQGSEA. V gave up 3 bases and J gave up 8 bases, with 10 bases separating them. The chain's CDR3 is CSVEAGVGYTF. The CDR3, as DNA: TGCAGCGTTGAGGCAGGGGTAGGCTACACCTTC.

This clonotype occurred a few times. The chain combines TRBV3-1 with TRBJ2-2; D possibly matches TRBD1 or TRBD2 (6 bases each). The germline V gene encodes CDR1 LGHDT and CDR2 YNNKEL (reference sequence). V shed 1 base and J shed 4 bases, with 13 bases lying between them. The length of the CDR3 is 16 residues. CDR3 bases: TGTGCCAGCAGCCAAGGGGGGCGGGGTTCCACCGGGGAGCTGTTTTTT. Translation: CASSQGGRGSTGELFF.

This clonotype was detected many times. The chain combines TRBV4-1 with TRBJ1-3; no clear D. In germline, CDR1 is MGHRA, CDR2 YSYEKL. CDR3 length equals 12 residues. V lost 1 base to trimming and J lost 5 bases, with 3 bases between them. The CDR3 DNA is TGCGCCAGCAGCCAAGTCAGAAACACCATATATTTT. Translation: CASSQVRNTIYF.